This T cell receptor beta chain was recovered during a study of cytomegalovirus exposure and HLA in healthy donors. Study-level information: As released early, the data held 75 million to 90 million unique TCRs from HLA-typed donors.

PCR amplification relied on 60 Vbeta primers (plus 13 Jbeta primers). Assay: immunoSEQ multiplex PCR; the TCRdb copy retains only in-frame clones and omits some. The data contain about 100,000 clones, more than 60% of them singletons. About this clone itself: Its antigen remains unidentified.

The V and J ends lost 1 base and 1 base, in that order; junction bases with no gene match: 7. Per germline, CDR1 SEHNR and CDR2 FQNEAQ (reference sequence). The CDR3 extends over 17 amino acids. Findings of the study overall: In a later analysis, several top co-occurrence clusters appeared linked to parvovirus B19, influenza, CMV and Epstein-Barr virus. An ancestry cluster, one associated with Asian ancestry, reportedly showed fewer N-insertions than the 666-donor mean in a later analysis. A later analysis showed that HLA-associated TCR beta chains had undergone more clonal expansion than equally common others.

The receptor was isolated from a woman under 30 in good health and CMV-seropositive. Sequenced input: PBMCs. This sequence joins TRBV7-9 and TRBJ1-5; 7 nucleotides agree with TRBD1. CDR3 sequence reads: CASSLGGGGPSNQPQHF. The CDR3 DNA reads as TGTGCCAGCAGCTTAGGAGGGGGCGGACCGAGCAATCAGCCCCAGCATTTT.